One sample yielded the 3 T cell receptor beta chains listed below, sequenced in a study of shared T cell receptors in the human thymus. Repertoires were generated with immunoSEQ multiplex PCR, while TCRdb's copy carries only in-frame clones and drops some. The sample records roughly 500,000 clones, approximately 80% being singletons. The data also belong to a second study, concerning human thymus T cells.

The sequenced material came from thymocytes. The receptor set was obtained from a boy in the first two years of life with a congenital heart defect.

The chain uses TRBV29-1 and TRBJ2-1; 9 nucleotides agree with TRBD2. With 2 bases clipped from V and 4 bases from J, the junction kept 6 bases outside the gene matches. The germline V gene has CDR1 SQVTM and CDR2 ANQGSEA. CDR3 length: 15 residues. The CDR3 DNA follows: TGCAGCGTTGAAATAGCGGGAGAGGGGTACAATGAGCAGTTCTTC. Translating gives CSVEIAGEGYNEQFF.

This clone showed up just once. This sequence joins TRBV4-2 and TRBJ2-7; TRBD2 matches at 8 bases. The CDR3 consists of 16 residues. V lost 4 bases to trimming and J lost 2 bases; unmatched junction nucleotides: 10. The germline V gene has CDR1 LGHNA and CDR2 YNFKEQ. The CDR3 is CASSRKVAGGAYEQYF. The CDR3 DNA follows: TGTGCCAGCAGCCGAAAGGTCGCGGGAGGAGCCTACGAGCAGTACTTC.

The chain employs TRBV4-2 and TRBJ2-3, with TRBD2 matching 7 bases. This CDR3 is built from 18 residues. The V gene's germline CDR1 is LGHNA and CDR2 YNFKEQ. J was trimmed by 2 bases and V by 1 base; bases with no gene match: 12. The CDR3 sequence is CASSQGLVRENDTDTQYF. The CDR3 DNA reads TGTGCCAGCAGCCAAGGGTTGGTGCGGGAGAATGACACAGATACGCAGTATTTT.